The clone carrying this T cell receptor (beta chain) was counted many times. As yet, its antigen is unknown. V lost 6 bases, J lost 2 bases, and 14 bases lay in between. The CDR3 runs 14 residues. The germline gives CDR1 MNHEY, CDR2 SVGEGT. RNA transcripts served as template for amplifying TCR beta CDR3 sequences. First-round RT-PCR employed HTBI primers, with a second-round multiplex PCR after it. TCRdb re-analysed the multiplex PCR reads in MiXCR, keeping a single row per CDR3 protein. The table shows about 410,000 distinct CDR3 sequences, with around 19% occurring only once. These data originate in a study of Graves' ophthalmopathy and Graves' hyperthyroidism. Study-wide results and caveats: From stable hyperthyroidism, ophthalmopathy was separated by a 13-signature model with about 88% sensitivity and 75% to 82% specificity. Most expanded clonotypes from thyroid (those above 0.001 frequency) were also found in blood.

Clinical symptoms, serum thyroxine, TRAb, thyroid ultrasound and orbital computed tomography formed the basis of diagnosis. The sequenced sample consisted of peripheral blood. This chain connects TRBV6-2 or TRBV6-3 to TRBJ2-7; no clear D. The TCR was taken from a woman aged 18-29 years with Graves' ophthalmopathy. CDR3 coding DNA: TGTGCCAGCAGGTCCAGGACGGCCACCTACGAGCAGTACTTC. This encodes CASRSRTATYEQYF.